This T cell receptor beta chain was documented in a study of blood T cell repertoires in COVID-19. The overall study: Both acute and convalescent COVID-19 samples were obtained from the United States, Italy and Spain. The analysed material was cDNA or gDNA that came from T cells, B-cell-depleted T cells, or PBMCs.

Germline V gene data show CDR1 as LNHDA and CDR2 as SQIVND (reference sequence). J lost 5 bases, V lost 3 bases, and 3 bases had no gene match. The CDR3 runs 15 residues. Under the authors' procedure: Estimation of nucleated cell counts relied on the amplification of reference gene primers. Some clones are missing from TCRdb's copy, which holds only in-frame ones; the method was immunoSEQ multiplex PCR. That table is the source of V, J and clone size, and D and trimming were worked out from the DNA. The table records 95,000 to 120,000 clones, about 90% of them present only once. This sequence joins TRBV19 and TRBJ2-2, with 10 positions matching TRBD1. Sequenced input: peripheral blood. The TCR originated in a human donor in a cohort sampled during active COVID-19. CDR3 coding DNA: TGTGCCAGTAGTATCGGACAGGGGGAAACCGGGGAGCTGTTTTTT. Its protein is CASSIGQGETGELFF.